This T cell receptor (beta chain) was retrieved from a study of monozygotic twins with inflammatory bowel disease (dated by TCRdb to between 2018 and 2020). About the full investigation: In total, roughly 30 monozygotic twin pairs made up the full study: 19 Danish pairs, all IBD-discordant, plus nine German pairs, of which four were IBD-concordant and five were IBD-discordant. Each individual had, on average, about 151 000 unique TCRalpha sequences and 181 000 unique TCRbeta sequences available for analysis. Disease-associated traits were sought mainly through comparisons between IBD patients and their genetically identical healthy co-twins within discordant pairs. Summary of the overall study and its limitations: No single strong signal or clonotype linked to IBD turned up in the results, so the idea that one exists was not supported. Different T cell subtypes could not be distinguished in the analysis. Compared with healthy twins, IBD patients had fewer clonotypes in common with other individuals, a difference most pronounced in patients showing signs of disease activity. Repertoire similarity did not differ between concordant and discordant twins, which could be due to limited statistical power. IBD patients had lower TCRbeta repertoire diversity, measured by the inverse Simpson index, than their healthy co-twins. Differing immunosuppressive treatments among patients may have added background noise and inter-individual variability to the repertoires.

Preparation of the library involved 5' RACE. The input for every TCR library was 3500 ng of total RNA. cDNA was synthesized with SMARTScribe reverse transcriptase in eight separate reactions per sample. During cDNA synthesis, template switching was used to introduce unique molecular identifiers that contained a 6-nucleotide sample barcode. Amplification of TCRalpha and TCRbeta cDNA involved two nested PCRs of 16 and 9 cycles, and each PCR was followed by bead purification. Before amplification, the cDNA was treated with uracil DNA-glycosylase and purified using the QIAquick PCR purification kit. The second PCR was the step at which Illumina TruSeq-compatible adapters and sample-specific barcodes were added. Library quality and concentration were checked on TapeStation and Qubit, and libraries were pooled at around 5.3 ng each. Sequencing of the pooled libraries was done on an Illumina HiSeq2500 single-index Rapid Run using custom sequencing primers and 2 x 100 bp reads. In the authors' own workflow: PCR and sequencing errors were corrected by UMI-based consensus assembly using MiGEC version 1.2.6. V(D)J alignment, clonotype assembly and CDR3 extraction were performed with MiXCR version 2.1.1. Normalisation of gene usage, clonotype sharing and MAIT/NKT TCR abundance was achieved by analysing the top 1000, 10 000 and 20 000 clonotypes per sample. Diversity was computed as the inverse Simpson index with the vegan R package after downsampling to 27 000 UMIs. Paired Mann-Whitney U tests were applied to discordant twin pairs, with Benjamini-Hochberg correction for multiple testing. After TCRdb reprocessed the reads, each CDR3 protein sequence was kept as one row, without DNA. TCRdb, not the authors, supplied the V and J calls. The table of this sample itemizes around 140,000 distinct CDR3 sequences. The ten largest clonotypes hold 2% to 2.5% of the sample.

CDR1 is given as LGHNA and CDR2 as YNFKEQ, both from the germline V gene. The CDR3 sequence holds 16 residues, the cysteine and phenylalanine included. No coding sequence is recorded. A 2.5 ml peripheral blood sample was drawn into PAXgene tubes per donor and stored at -80°C. Without T cell sorting, total RNA was isolated from whole blood using the PAXgene blood miRNA kit on an automated QIAcube. Peripheral blood from monozygotic twin pairs, either concordant or discordant for inflammatory bowel disease, underwent deep TCRalpha and TCRbeta repertoire profiling that used unique molecular barcoding. Smoking habits were recorded for all twin pairs, and individuals were classified as current, former or never smokers. In regard to this clonotype: What antigen it recognizes has not been identified.

The TCR originated in a human donor with ulcerative colitis or Crohn's disease, or a healthy co-twin of an affected twin (not recorded which). The sample was blood. The V gene is TRBV4-2 and the J gene is TRBJ1-2. The CDR3 region has the sequence CASSQGSREPNYGYTF.